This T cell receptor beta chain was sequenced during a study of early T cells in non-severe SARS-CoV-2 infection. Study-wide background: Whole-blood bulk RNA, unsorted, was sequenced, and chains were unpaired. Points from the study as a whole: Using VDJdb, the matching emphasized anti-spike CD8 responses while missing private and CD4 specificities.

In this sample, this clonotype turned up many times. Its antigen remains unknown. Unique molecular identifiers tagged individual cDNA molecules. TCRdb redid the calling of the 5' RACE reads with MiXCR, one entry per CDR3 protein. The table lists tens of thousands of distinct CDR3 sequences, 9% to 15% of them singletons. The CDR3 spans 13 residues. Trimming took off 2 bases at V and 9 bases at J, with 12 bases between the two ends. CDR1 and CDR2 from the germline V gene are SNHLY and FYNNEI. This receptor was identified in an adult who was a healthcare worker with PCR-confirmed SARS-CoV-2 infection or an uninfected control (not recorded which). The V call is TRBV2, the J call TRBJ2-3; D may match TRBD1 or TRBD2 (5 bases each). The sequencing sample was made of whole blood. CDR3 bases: TGTGCCAGCAGTGAATCACACGAGGGGACGCAGTATTTT. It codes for CASSESHEGTQYF.